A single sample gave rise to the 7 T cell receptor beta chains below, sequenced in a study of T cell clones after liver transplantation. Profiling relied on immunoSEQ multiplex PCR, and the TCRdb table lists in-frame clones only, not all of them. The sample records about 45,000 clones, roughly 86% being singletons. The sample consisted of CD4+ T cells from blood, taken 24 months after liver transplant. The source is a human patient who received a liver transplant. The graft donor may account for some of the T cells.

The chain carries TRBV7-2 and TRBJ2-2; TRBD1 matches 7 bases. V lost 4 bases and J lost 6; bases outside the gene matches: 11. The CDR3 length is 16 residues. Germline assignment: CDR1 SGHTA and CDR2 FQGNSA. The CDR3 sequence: CASSYTPTGWAGELFF. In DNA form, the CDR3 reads TGTGCCAGCAGCTACACCCCGACAGGGTGGGCCGGGGAGCTGTTTTTT.

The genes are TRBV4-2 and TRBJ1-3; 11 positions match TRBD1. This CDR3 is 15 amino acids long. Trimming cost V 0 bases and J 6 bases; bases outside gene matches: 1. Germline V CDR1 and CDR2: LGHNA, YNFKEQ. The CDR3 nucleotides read TGTGCCAGCAGCCAAGAGGACAGGGGGCCAAACACCATATATTTT. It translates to CASSQEDRGPNTIYF.

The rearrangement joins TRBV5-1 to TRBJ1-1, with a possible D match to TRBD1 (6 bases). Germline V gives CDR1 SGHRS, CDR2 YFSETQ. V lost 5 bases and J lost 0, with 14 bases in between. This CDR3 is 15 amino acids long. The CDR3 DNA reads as TGCGCCAGCAGTTACGGACAGATGTTGAACACTGAAGCTTTCTTT. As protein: CASSYGQMLNTEAFF.

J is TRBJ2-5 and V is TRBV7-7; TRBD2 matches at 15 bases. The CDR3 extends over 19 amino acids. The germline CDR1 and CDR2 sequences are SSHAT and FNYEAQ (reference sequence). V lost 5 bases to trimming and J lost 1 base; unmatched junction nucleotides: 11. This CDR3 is CASSQPTGTSGGSQETQYF. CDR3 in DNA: TGTGCCAGCAGCCAACCGACCGGGACTAGCGGGGGGTCCCAAGAGACCCAGTACTTC.

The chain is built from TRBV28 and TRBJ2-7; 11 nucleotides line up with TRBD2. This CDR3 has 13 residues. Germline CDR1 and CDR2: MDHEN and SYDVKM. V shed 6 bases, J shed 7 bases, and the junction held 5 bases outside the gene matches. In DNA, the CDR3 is TGTGCCAGCAGGTTAGCGGGAGGGCCAGAGCAGTACTTC. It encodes CASRLAGGPEQYF.

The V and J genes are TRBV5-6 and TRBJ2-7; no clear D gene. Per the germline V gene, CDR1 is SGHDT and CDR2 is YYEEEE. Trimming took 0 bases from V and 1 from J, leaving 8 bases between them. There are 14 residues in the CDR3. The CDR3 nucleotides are TGTGCCAGCAGCTTGGGTTATCCATCCTACGAGCAGTACTTC. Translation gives CASSLGYPSYEQYF.

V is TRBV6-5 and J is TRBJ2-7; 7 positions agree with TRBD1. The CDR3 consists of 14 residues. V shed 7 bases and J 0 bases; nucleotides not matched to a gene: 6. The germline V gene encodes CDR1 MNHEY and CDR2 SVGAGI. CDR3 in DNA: TGTGCCAGCAAACGGGACAGTGGCTCCTACGAGCAGTACTTC. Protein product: CASKRDSGSYEQYF.